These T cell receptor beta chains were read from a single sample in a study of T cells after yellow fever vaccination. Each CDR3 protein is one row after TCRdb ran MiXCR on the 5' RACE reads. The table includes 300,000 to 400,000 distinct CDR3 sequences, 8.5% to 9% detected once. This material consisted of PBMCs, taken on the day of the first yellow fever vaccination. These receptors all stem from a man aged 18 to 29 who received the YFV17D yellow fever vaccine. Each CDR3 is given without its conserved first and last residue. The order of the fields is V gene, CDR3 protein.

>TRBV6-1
AVARGAANYGYT
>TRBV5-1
ASRGEYGYT
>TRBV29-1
SARPRRETQY
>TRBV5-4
ASSLGAGRAHEQY
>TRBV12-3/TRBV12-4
ASTWGDANTGELF
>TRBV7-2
ASSFLTGTQPQH
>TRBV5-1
ASSPYRESQTDTQY
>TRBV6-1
ASSPSSSYNEQF
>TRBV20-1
SASRGGYNEQF
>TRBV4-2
ASSQAGQGNGELF
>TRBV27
ASSARLAGSGELF
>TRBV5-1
ASSSQTTGTGELF
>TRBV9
ASSVAWQGATGELF
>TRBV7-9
ASTLWLGHQETQY
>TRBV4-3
ASSQRGIGGYT
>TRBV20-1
SARREASRADTQY
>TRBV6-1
ASSNTGGVYEQY
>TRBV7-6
ASSLIRENTEAF
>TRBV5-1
ASSLEVGGNTEAF
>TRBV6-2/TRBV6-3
ASSYSGTGAGELF
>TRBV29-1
SVGTSGRQETQY
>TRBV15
ATSRDGTGSSYNEQF
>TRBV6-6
ASSSGPSGSQH
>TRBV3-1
ASSQTASRSEAF
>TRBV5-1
ASSPQSGRETQY
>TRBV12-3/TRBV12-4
ASSLGGQETQY
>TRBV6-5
ASSYRGGQY
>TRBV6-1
ASSDRGDNTEAF
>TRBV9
ASSVGENYGYT
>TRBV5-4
ASSFGWTEAF
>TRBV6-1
ASTRPDSGASTDTQY
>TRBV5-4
ASSHRVWEETQY
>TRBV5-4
ASSSWDRANTEAF
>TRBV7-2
ASSTYSEETQY
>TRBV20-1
SARPYEGGYT
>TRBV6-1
ASRRGPTPSSYEQY
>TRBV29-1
SVSRTINTEAF
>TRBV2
ASRQDVYEQY
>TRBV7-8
ASSLGTVPGSYNEQF
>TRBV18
ASSLTGSTDTQY
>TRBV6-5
ASSYIAGGDDTQY
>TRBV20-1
SAPLASNSPLH
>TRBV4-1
ASSQRGGATYEQY
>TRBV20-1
SAGPGTVPRGTQY
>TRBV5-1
ASVPGDRSGEQY
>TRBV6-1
ASSSRQGLAQY
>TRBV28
ASRPIFRTGYNSPLH
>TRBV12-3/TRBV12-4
ASSSGYNQPQH
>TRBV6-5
ASSYALAGRGGTQY
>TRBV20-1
SARSTTEGGYGYT
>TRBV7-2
ASSPSGEGYNEQF